The 6 T cell receptor beta chains given below trace back to one sample, sequenced in a study of spatial heterogeneity in lung cancer. This sample's time point: sample taken at primary tumor resection. Antigens for these TCRs are unknown. Study-wide results and caveats: Intratumoral expanded alpha and beta TCR counts were found to track tumor mutation counts.

TCRdb called the 5' RACE reads again in MiXCR, with one record for every CDR3 protein. This sample has under 4,000 distinct CDR3 sequences, with around two fifths found just once. The input for sequencing was lung tumor tissue, taken at surgery. Every receptor here comes from a male donor with early-stage non-small cell lung cancer.

This chain connects TRBV6-2 or TRBV6-3 to TRBJ2-5; TRBD1 aligns across 7 bases. The germline gives CDR1 MNHEY, CDR2 SVGEGT. With 6 bases clipped from V and 5 bases from J, the junction kept 6 bases outside the gene matches. The CDR3 extends over 13 amino acids. The CDR3 spells CASRQGSRETQYF. The CDR3 DNA reads TGTGCCAGCAGACAGGGGAGTAGGGAGACCCAGTACTTC.

Only a few counts were recorded for this clonotype. The chain joins TRBV5-4 to TRBJ2-5, with 8 bases that match TRBD2. Germline trimming cut 0 bases from V and 1 base from J; bases unmatched to any gene: 5. The CDR3 loop spans 16 amino acids. Per the germline V gene, CDR1 is SGHNT and CDR2 is YYREEE (reference sequence). The CDR3 loop reads CASSLGGSGIQETQYF. As DNA, the CDR3 is TGTGCCAGCAGCTTGGGCGGTAGCGGGATCCAAGAGACCCAGTACTTC.

This clonotype came up a few times. J is TRBJ1-2 and V is TRBV18; TRBD1 aligns across 9 bases. The CDR3 loop spans 13 amino acids. The V and J ends lost 7 bases and 5 bases, in that order; junction bases with no gene match: 5. Per germline, CDR1 KGHSH and CDR2 LQKENI. Here the CDR3 reads CASYPGQGYGYTF. CDR3 coding DNA: TGTGCCAGCTATCCGGGACAGGGATATGGCTACACCTTC. Supplemented by reference TRBV18 and TRBJ1-2, the full variable domain reads NAGVMQNPRHLVRRRGQEARLRCSPMKGHSHVYWYRQLPEEGLKFMVYLQKENIIDESGMPKERFSAEFPKEGPSILRIQQVVRGDSAAYFCASYPGQGYGYTFGSGTRLTVV.

The chain links TRBV6-1 to TRBJ1-5, with D perhaps matching TRBD1 (6 bases). Between the trimmed V and J ends, which lost 4 bases and 6 bases, there was a span of 19 bases. This CDR3 contains 16 residues. Germline CDR1 MNHNS, CDR2 SASEGT. The DNA of the CDR3 is TGTGCCAGCAGTGCCTTCCGACGGGGGGCAAGTCAGCCCCAGCATTTT. Amino acids: CASSAFRRGASQPQHF.

This sequence joins TRBV5-3 and TRBJ2-7, with D perhaps TRBD1 (5 bases). TRBV5-3 is labeled an ORF, and its function is uncertain. CDR3 length: 16 residues. V gave up 1 base and J gave up 3 bases, with 17 bases separating them. The CDR3 is CARSLSGPKNYYEQYF. The CDR3 DNA reads as TGTGCCAGAAGCTTGTCAGGGCCAAAGAACTACTACGAGCAGTACTTC.

Judged by abundance, this clonotype is medium-sized. The chain is built from TRBV9 and TRBJ2-3, with D tentatively TRBD2 (5 bases). The V gene's germline CDR1 is SGDLS and CDR2 YYNGEE. The CDR3 spans 13 residues. V dropped 5 bases and J dropped 1 base, with 8 bases sitting between them. The CDR3 spells CASSRTGTDTQYF. For the CDR3, the DNA is TGTGCCAGCAGTCGGACTGGCACAGATACGCAGTATTTT. The variable domain in full, with the rest retrieved from reference TRBV9 and TRBJ2-3, is DSGVTQTPKHLITATGQRVTLRCSPRSGDLSVYWYQQSLDQGLQFLIQYYNGEERAKGNILERFSAQQFPDLHSELNLSSLELGDSALYFCASSRTGTDTQYFGPGTRLTVL.